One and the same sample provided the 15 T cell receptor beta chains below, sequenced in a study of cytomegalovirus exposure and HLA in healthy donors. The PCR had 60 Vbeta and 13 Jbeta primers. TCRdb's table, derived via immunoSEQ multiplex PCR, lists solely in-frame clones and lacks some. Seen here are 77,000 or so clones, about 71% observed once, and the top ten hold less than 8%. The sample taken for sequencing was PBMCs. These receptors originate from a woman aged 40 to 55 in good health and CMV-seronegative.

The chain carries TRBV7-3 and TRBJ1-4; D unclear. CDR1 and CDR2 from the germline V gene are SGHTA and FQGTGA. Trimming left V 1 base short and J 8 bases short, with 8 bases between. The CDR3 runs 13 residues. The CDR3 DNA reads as TGTGCCAGCAGCTTAAGTCCTGGCGAAAAACTGTTTTTT. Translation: CASSLSPGEKLFF.

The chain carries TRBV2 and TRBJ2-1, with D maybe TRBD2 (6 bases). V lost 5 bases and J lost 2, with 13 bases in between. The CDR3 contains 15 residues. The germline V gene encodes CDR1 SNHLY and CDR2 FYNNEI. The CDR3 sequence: CASSPRLVAYNEQFF. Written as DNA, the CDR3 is TGTGCCAGCAGTCCCCGACTAGTTGCCTACAATGAGCAGTTCTTC.

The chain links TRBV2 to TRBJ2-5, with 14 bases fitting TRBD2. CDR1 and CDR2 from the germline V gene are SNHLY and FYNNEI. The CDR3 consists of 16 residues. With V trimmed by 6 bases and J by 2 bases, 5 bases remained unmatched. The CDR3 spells CASRHGLAGGQETQYF. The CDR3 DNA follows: TGTGCCAGCAGACACGGACTAGCGGGAGGACAAGAGACCCAGTACTTC.

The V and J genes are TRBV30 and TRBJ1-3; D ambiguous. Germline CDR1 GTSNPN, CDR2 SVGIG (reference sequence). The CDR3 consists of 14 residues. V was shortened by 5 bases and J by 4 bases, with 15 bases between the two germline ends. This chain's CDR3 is CAWGEEGFGNTIYF. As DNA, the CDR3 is TGTGCCTGGGGGGAGGAGGGATTCGGAAACACCATATATTTT.

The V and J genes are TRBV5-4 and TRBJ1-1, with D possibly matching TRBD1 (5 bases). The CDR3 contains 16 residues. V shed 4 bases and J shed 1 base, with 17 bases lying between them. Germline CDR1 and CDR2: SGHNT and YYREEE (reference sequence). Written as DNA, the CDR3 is TGTGCCAGCAGCCAGGACATTCCCAGTCGGAACACTGAAGCTTTCTTT. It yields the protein CASSQDIPSRNTEAFF.

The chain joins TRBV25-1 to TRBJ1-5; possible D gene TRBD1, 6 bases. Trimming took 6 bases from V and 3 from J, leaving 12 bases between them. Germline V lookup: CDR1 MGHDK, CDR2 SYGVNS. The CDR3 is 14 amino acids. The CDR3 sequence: CASSSGALNQPQHF. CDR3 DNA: TGTGCCAGCAGCTCAGGGGCCCTCAATCAGCCCCAGCATTTT.

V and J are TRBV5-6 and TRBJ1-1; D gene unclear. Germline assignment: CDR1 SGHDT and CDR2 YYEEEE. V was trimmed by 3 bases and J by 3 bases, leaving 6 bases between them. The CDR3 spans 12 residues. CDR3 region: CASSYRDTEAFF. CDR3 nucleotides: TGTGCCAGCAGCTATCGGGACACTGAAGCTTTCTTT.

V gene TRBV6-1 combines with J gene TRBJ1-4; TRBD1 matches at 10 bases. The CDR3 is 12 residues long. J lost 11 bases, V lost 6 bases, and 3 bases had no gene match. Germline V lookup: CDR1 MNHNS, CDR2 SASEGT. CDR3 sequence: CASREDRGKLFF. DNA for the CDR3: TGTGCCAGCAGGGAGGACAGGGGGAAACTGTTTTTT.

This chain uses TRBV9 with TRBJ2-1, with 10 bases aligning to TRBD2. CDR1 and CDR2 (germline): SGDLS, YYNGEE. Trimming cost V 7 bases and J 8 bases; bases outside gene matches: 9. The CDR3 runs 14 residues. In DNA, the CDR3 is TGTGCCAGCGGACGATCCGGGACTAGCGATGAGCAGTTCTTC. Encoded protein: CASGRSGTSDEQFF.

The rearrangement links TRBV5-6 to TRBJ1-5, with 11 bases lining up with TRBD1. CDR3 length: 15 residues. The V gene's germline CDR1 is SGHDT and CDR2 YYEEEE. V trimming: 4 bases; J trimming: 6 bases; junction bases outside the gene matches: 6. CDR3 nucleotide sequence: TGTGCCAGCAGCCTCTGGACAGGGGGCCTTCAGCCCCAGCATTTT. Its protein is CASSLWTGGLQPQHF.

The CDR3 loop reads CASSKTSDTGELFF. CDR3 nucleotide sequence: TGTGCCAGCAGTAAGACTTCTGACACCGGGGAGCTGTTTTTT. This rearrangement joins TRBV2 to TRBJ2-2; D ambiguous. The ends were cut back, 5 bases at V and 3 bases at J, with 10 bases in the middle. This CDR3 region has 14 residues. Germline CDR1 SNHLY, CDR2 FYNNEI.

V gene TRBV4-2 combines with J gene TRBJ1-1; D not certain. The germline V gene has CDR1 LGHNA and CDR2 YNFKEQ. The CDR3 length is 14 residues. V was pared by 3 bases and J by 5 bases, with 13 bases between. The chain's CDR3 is CASSQGSGRTEAFF. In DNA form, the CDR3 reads TGTGCCAGCAGCCAGGGGAGCGGGAGGACTGAAGCTTTCTTT.

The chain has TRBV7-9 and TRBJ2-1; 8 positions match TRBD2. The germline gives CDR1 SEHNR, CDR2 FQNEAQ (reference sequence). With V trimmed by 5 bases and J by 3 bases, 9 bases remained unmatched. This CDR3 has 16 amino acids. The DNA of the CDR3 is TGTGCCAGCAGCCGGCTAGCGGGCCACCTCTACAATGAGCAGTTCTTC. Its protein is CASSRLAGHLYNEQFF. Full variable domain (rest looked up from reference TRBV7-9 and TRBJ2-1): DTGVSQNPRHKITKRGQNVTFRCDPISEHNRLYWYRQTLGQGPEFLTYFQNEAQLEKSRLLSDRFSAERPKGSFSTLEIQRTEQGDSAMYLCASSRLAGHLYNEQFFGPGTRLTVL.

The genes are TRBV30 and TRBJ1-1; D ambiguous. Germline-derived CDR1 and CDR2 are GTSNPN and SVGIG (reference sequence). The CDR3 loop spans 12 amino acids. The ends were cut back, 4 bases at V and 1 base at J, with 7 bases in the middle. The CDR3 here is CAWMRRNTEAFF. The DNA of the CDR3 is TGTGCCTGGATGCGGCGGAACACTGAAGCTTTCTTT.

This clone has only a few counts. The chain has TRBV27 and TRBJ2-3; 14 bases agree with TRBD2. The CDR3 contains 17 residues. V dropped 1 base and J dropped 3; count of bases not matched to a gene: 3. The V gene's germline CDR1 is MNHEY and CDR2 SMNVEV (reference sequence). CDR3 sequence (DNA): TGTGCCAGCAGTTTATTAGGGACTAGCGGGAGAACAGATACGCAGTATTTT. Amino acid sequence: CASSLLGTSGRTDTQYF.